The text below deals with one T cell receptor (beta chain). Its target is not known. This specimen comes from a study of cytomegalovirus exposure and HLA in healthy donors. The study, taken as a whole, reports: Reported performance of the classifier showed diagnosis of cytomegalovirus status with high specificity and sensitivity. It was about 180 TCR beta chains that were listed as cytomegalovirus-associated. A missense variant in DCLRE1C was later tied to TCR beta V- and J-gene trimming.

CDR1 is MNHNS and CDR2 is SASEGT in the germline V gene. V dropped 8 bases and J dropped 7 bases, with 12 bases sitting between them. There are 12 residues in the CDR3. The PCR employed 60 Vbeta primers together with 13 Jbeta primers. This table comes from immunoSEQ multiplex PCR, and its TCRdb copy is limited to in-frame clones, with some not included. This table has roughly 170,000 clones, less than 90% appearing once. This chain connects TRBV6-1 to TRBJ1-5, with D unclear. The receptor was isolated from a woman between 50 and 59 years old in good health and CMV-seropositive. Specimen: PBMCs. CDR3 nucleotides: TGTGCCAGCTTCCGGGAAGGACAGCCCCAGCATTTT. Residues: CASFREGQPQHF.